A selection of T cell receptor beta chains follows, all from one sample in a study of T cell repertoires in cytomegalovirus infection. One entry per CDR3 protein, called by TCRdb with MiXCR from the reads. The data contain 550,000 to 700,000 distinct CDR3 sequences, 40% of them seen just once; the ten biggest clones take up over 45%. No antigens are known for them. The sequencing used cultured PBMCs, collected from culture after CMV antigen stimulation. Every receptor here comes from a human donor in good health (CMV status not recorded). Some clones in this sample may be carry-over from other donors' samples. CDR3s include the opening cysteine and the closing phenylalanine or tryptophan. Clone size is not always given. Where it is, it says once, few, many or a class for expanded clones.

- | TRBV19 | CASTGAYTNTEAFF
many | TRBV20-1 | CSARAGDQPQHF
- | TRBV20-1 | CSARAWLAGGTSYNEQFF
once | TRBV29-1 | CSATSGQSTDTQYF
few | TRBV2 | CASTTGYNYEQYF
many | TRBV7-2 | CASSLVVRTNEKLFF
- | TRBV7-4 | CASSLVGSATYEQYF
- | TRBV6-2/TRBV6-3 | CASLRTASGPQHF
few | TRBV27 | CASSPASRVGSQPQHF
few | TRBV7-9 | CASSASGTSAREQYF
few | TRBV7-2 | CASSLSGQGSRTYEQYF
few | TRBV11-2 | CASSPRPGDYEQYF
few | TRBV7-8 | CASSRAPSNRETQYF
- | TRBV18 | CASSPRSGETQYF
- | TRBV7-2 | CASLRAFF
- | TRBV7-2 | CASSLIGGGQYF
few | TRBV5-4 | CASSSAGTGTDTQYF
- | TRBV6-5 | CASSSRVYGYTF
- | TRBV5-6 | CASSYLTLGGYEQYF
- | TRBV6-8 | CASKSLGPNYEQYF
- | TRBV6-4 | CASSVRQGGNTGELFF
- | TRBV5-4 | CASSQGLAGQQETQYF
once | TRBV4-2 | CASSQDRRSEQFF
- | TRBV7-8 | CASSFGTSIGETQYF
few | TRBV7-6 | CASSLEASGGTNTQYF
- | TRBV4-2 | CASSREGWEGTEAFF
- | TRBV4-3 | CASSHRGVDTQYF
- | TRBV5-6 | CASTSGTGTEYF
many | TRBV7-2 | CASSLVDRGEQYF
many | TRBV7-2 | CASNIAGGPTDTQYF
- | TRBV19 | CASSNGPQYEQYF
few | TRBV25-1 | CASSETKGSEAFF
few | TRBV25-1 | CASSAQRGGQETQYF
- | TRBV5-1 | CASSHETGGGGIKTQYF
- | TRBV11-1 | CASSPPDGTGTEAFF
few | TRBV10-3 | CATSQGVEDTQYF
few | TRBV7-2 | CASSPGQAGNTIYF
- | TRBV5-4 | CASSLVGGLSSYNEQFF
- | TRBV6-5 | CASSPSWISGSDEQFF
- | TRBV7-8 | CASSLKIAGGRYF
few | TRBV6-2/TRBV6-3 | CAGSRDSYNEQFF
- | TRBV11-2 | CASSRLAGTQETQYF
- | TRBV15 | CATSREGQSGETQYF
- | TRBV6-6 | CASSSGTGEPGELFF
- | TRBV7-6 | CASSLAWDGAYEQYF
few | TRBV7-8 | CASSLAPTVTLVSPGANVLTF
- | TRBV6-5 | CASMGGLYEQYF
- | TRBV6-8 | CASTPTRWGTVGFF
- | TRBV5-1 | CASTWDRGNIQYF
- | TRBV24-1 | CATGDWTGDNYGYTF
- | TRBV9 | CASSVGGEQYF
- | TRBV5-6 | CASSSWSGFRSYEQYF
many | TRBV7-2 | CASSLQGLSNQPQHF
- | TRBV20-1 | CSARRGGKLFF
- | TRBV7-4 | CASSGQGSNYEQYF
- | TRBV7-2 | CASSAQLAGGDNEQFF
- | TRBV3-1 | CASSLSLGAGENQETQYF